This T cell receptor beta chain was recovered during a study of T cell clones after liver transplantation. Study details: Apart from three HCV-positive recipients, transplants were for non-autoimmune, non-viral reasons. Standard immunosuppression, with no induction, continued until 12-24 months after transplant. Patients counted as tolerant after at least one year off all immunosuppression, enzymes not exceeding twice normal.

Measured with immunoSEQ multiplex PCR; TCRdb has only the in-frame clones, and not every one. The sample shows roughly 40,000 clones, about 86% of them seen only once. Study outcomes and limitations: Donor-reactive sequences fell more than third party-reactive ones, suggesting partial deletion.

J lost 0 bases, V lost 6 bases, and 4 bases had no gene match. The germline gives CDR1 ENHRY, CDR2 SYGVKD. The CDR3 has 15 amino acids. A remark on this clone: The antigen is undetermined.

The chain links TRBV10-3 to TRBJ2-7, with 11 positions matching TRBD2. The origin of this receptor is a human patient who received a liver transplant. The graft donor may have given rise to some T cells. The sample was CD4+ T cells from blood, taken 24 months after liver transplant. The CDR3 loop reads CAIRAGTSGSYEQYF. As DNA, the CDR3 is TGTGCCATCAGAGCCGGGACTAGCGGCTCCTACGAGCAGTACTTC.